This T cell receptor (beta chain) was observed in a study of chemoradiotherapy in HPV16-positive cancers. The data were produced by immunoSEQ multiplex PCR, yet TCRdb's version contains in-frame clones alone and is incomplete. The sample holds about 25,000 clones; just over 90% are singletons and the top ten take about a fifth. Over chemoradiotherapy, repertoires were sampled more than once. The sequence was collected from a human donor with HPV-associated anogenital cancer. The sample in question was blood, obtained from a patient who underwent chemoradiotherapy.

The CDR3 DNA reads TGCAGCGTGCCCACTAGCGGGAGAGGGATGGGTGAGCAGTTCTTC. Translating gives CSVPTSGRGMGEQFF. The chain combines TRBV29-1 with TRBJ2-1; 11 positions agree with TRBD2. Germline V lookup: CDR1 SQVTM, CDR2 ANQGSEA. CDR3 length: 15 amino acids. V lost 6 bases and J lost 9; bases outside the gene matches: 13.